Below are 23 T cell receptor beta chains sequenced from a single sample in a study of CD8 T cells in Susac syndrome. Random hexamers were used to reverse transcribe roughly 0.5 to 1 ug of RNA. TCRdb itself ran the immunoSEQ multiplex PCR reads through MiXCR, one entry per CDR3 protein. Of roughly 250,000 distinct CDR3 sequences listed, 90% to 96% are singletons. The specimen was CD4+ T cells from PBMCs. These TCRs come from a human donor with Susac syndrome.

The rearrangement joins TRBV29-1 to TRBJ2-1, with TRBD2 matching over 11 bases. V was pared by 4 bases and J by 7 bases, with 9 bases of the junction left unmatched. CDR1 and CDR2 from the germline V gene are SQVTM and ANQGSEA. The CDR3 extends over 15 amino acids. CDR3 sequence: CSVGELAGATNEQFF. In nucleotides, the CDR3 is TGCAGCGTTGGGGAACTAGCGGGAGCCACGAATGAGCAGTTCTTC.

The chain has TRBV11-3 and TRBJ2-7, with D maybe TRBD2 (5 bases). Trimming removed 2 bases from V and 6 bases from J, with 20 bases in between. Germline-derived CDR1 and CDR2 are SGHNT and YENEEA. The CDR3 extends over 16 amino acids. The CDR3 nucleotides read TGTGCCAGCAGCTTATTTGGGAGCCTTTCTGGACGCGAGCAGTACTTC. Residues: CASSLFGSLSGREQYF. The full variable domain, with the rest looked up from reference TRBV11-3 and TRBJ2-7, is EAGVVQSPRYKIIEKKQPVAFWCNPISGHNTLYWYLQNLGQGPELLIRYENEEAVDDSQLPKDRFSAERLKGVDSTLKIQPAELGDSAVYLCASSLFGSLSGREQYFGPGTRLTVT.

This clonotype has only one observation. The chain couples TRBV6-5 to TRBJ2-3; TRBD1 matches 7 bases. The CDR3 is 17 amino acids. Germline assignment: CDR1 MNHEY and CDR2 SVGAGI. V lost 4 bases to trimming and J lost 0 bases; unmatched junction nucleotides: 10. The CDR3 sequence is CASSSWDSRGSTDTQYF. The CDR3 nucleotides read TGTGCCAGCAGTTCTTGGGACAGCCGAGGGAGCACAGATACGCAGTATTTT.

This clonotype occurred a few times. The rearrangement links TRBV20-1 to TRBJ2-7, with 10 nucleotides matching TRBD1. Germline CDR1 reads DFQATT; CDR2 reads SNEGSKA (reference sequence). The trim removed 5 bases at V and 4 bases at J, leaving 5 bases unmatched. CDR3 length: 13 amino acids. CDR3 loop: CSASRDRGYEQYF. The CDR3 nucleotides read TGCAGTGCTTCCCGGGACAGGGGTTACGAGCAGTACTTC.

This chain connects TRBV7-8 to TRBJ2-1; D may be TRBD2 (6 bases). The CDR3 runs to 15 residues. Germline CDR1 is SGHVS and CDR2 is FQNEAQ. V lost 2 bases and J lost 0, with 8 bases in between. The CDR3 coding sequence is TGTGCCAGCAGCTTACGGGACTTCTCCTACAATGAGCAGTTCTTC. Its translation is CASSLRDFSYNEQFF. Full variable domain (remainder filled in from reference TRBV7-8 and TRBJ2-1): GAGVSQSPRYKVAKRGQDVALRCDPISGHVSLFWYQQALGQGPEFLTYFQNEAQLDKSGLPSDRFFAERPEGSVSTLKIQRTQQEDSAVYLCASSLRDFSYNEQFFGPGTRLTVL.

The chain uses TRBV7-8 and TRBJ1-1, with D hard to call. Germline CDR1 reads SGHVS; CDR2 reads FQNEAQ. CDR3 length equals 13 residues. Between the trimmed V and J ends, which lost 5 bases and 5 bases, there was a span of 12 bases. CDR3 nucleotide sequence: TGTGCCAGCAGCACGGAAGTTCGGACTGAAGCTTTCTTT. This gives the protein CASSTEVRTEAFF.

The V call is TRBV29-1, the J call TRBJ2-1; TRBD2 agrees at 12 bases. Germline trimming cut 4 bases from V and 6 bases from J; bases unmatched to any gene: 4. Germline V gives CDR1 SQVTM, CDR2 ANQGSEA. There are 14 residues in the CDR3. This chain's CDR3 is CSVGLAGAPNEQFF. Here the CDR3 DNA reads TGCAGCGTTGGACTAGCGGGAGCCCCCAATGAGCAGTTCTTC.

This chain joins TRBV27 and TRBJ2-5, with D tentatively TRBD1 (5 bases). CDR1 is MNHEY, CDR2 SMNVEV, per germline (reference sequence). The CDR3 extends over 15 amino acids. Trimming stripped 6 bases from V and 2 bases from J, with 16 bases between. CDR3 protein: CASRLRPRQQETQYF. In DNA form, the CDR3 reads TGTGCCAGCAGGCTTCGGCCCCGACAGCAAGAGACCCAGTACTTC.

V and J are TRBV18 and TRBJ1-2, with D hard to call. V lost 3 bases to trimming and J lost 4 bases, with 15 bases between them. The germline gives CDR1 KGHSH, CDR2 LQKENI. The CDR3 covers 15 residues. In DNA form, the CDR3 reads TGTGCCAGCTCACCCGACCGGACCACTACCTATGGCTACACCTTC. Protein sequence: CASSPDRTTTYGYTF.

The rearrangement links TRBV5-6 to TRBJ1-5; 7 bases agree with TRBD1. This CDR3 has 15 residues. Trimming removed 3 bases from V and 4 bases from J; junction bases left unmatched: 7. Looked up from germline, CDR1 is SGHDT and CDR2 is YYEEEE. CDR3 protein: CASSSRDRLNQPQHF. The CDR3 DNA reads as TGTGCCAGCAGCTCCCGGGACAGACTTAATCAGCCCCAGCATTTT.

The chain combines TRBV2 with TRBJ2-6, with TRBD1 matching over 7 bases. CDR1 SNHLY and CDR2 FYNNEI come from the germline V gene. V shed 1 base, J shed 11 bases, and the junction held 2 bases outside the gene matches. This CDR3 contains 13 residues. CDR3 amino acids: CASSEGQGDVLTF. The CDR3 DNA reads TGTGCCAGCAGTGAAGGGCAGGGGGACGTCCTGACTTTC.

V and J are TRBV11-2 and TRBJ1-1, with 9 bases fitting TRBD1. Trimming took 2 bases from V and 1 from J; bases not matched to a gene: 5. CDR1 is SGHAT, CDR2 FQNNGV, per germline. The CDR3 has 16 residues. For the CDR3, the DNA is TGTGCCAGCAGCTTATTGGGACAGGGAGGGAACACTGAAGCTTTCTTT. Its protein product is CASSLLGQGGNTEAFF.

CDR3 in DNA: TGTGCCAGCAGCTTTTCTGGGCGATTGGAGCAGTACTTC. This encodes CASSFSGRLEQYF. The chain carries TRBV27 and TRBJ2-7; no firm D call. Between the trimmed V and J ends, which lost 6 bases and 7 bases, there was a span of 16 bases. Germline lookup yields CDR1 MNHEY and CDR2 SMNVEV (reference sequence). This CDR3 has 13 amino acids.

The V and J genes are TRBV20-1 and TRBJ1-2, with TRBD1 as a possible D gene (6 bases). The germline V gene has CDR1 DFQATT and CDR2 SNEGSKA (reference sequence). This CDR3 comprises 13 residues. V gave up 6 bases and J gave up 8 bases, with 19 bases separating them. The CDR3, as DNA: TGCAGTGCCAGACAGGCGGTTTCTGGGGGCTACACCTTC. Encoded protein: CSARQAVSGGYTF.

This chain uses TRBV7-2 with TRBJ1-5, with a weak D call TRBD1 (5 bases). Per germline, CDR1 SGHTA and CDR2 FQGNSA. V gave up 0 bases and J gave up 2 bases, with 8 bases separating them. This CDR3 has 15 residues. CDR3 amino acids: CASSLALQGNQPQHF. In DNA form, the CDR3 reads TGTGCCAGCAGCTTAGCGCTACAGGGCAATCAGCCCCAGCATTTT.

This clonotype occurred once. The rearrangement joins TRBV29-1 to TRBJ2-1; 7 nucleotides line up with TRBD2. The CDR3 runs 14 residues. The V gene's germline CDR1 is SQVTM and CDR2 ANQGSEA. Trimming took 5 bases from V and 7 from J; bases not matched to a gene: 11. The CDR3, as DNA: TGCAGCGTTCCATCGCAGGCGGGAGCTAATGAGCAGTTCTTC. This translates into CSVPSQAGANEQFF.

V usage is TRBV6-5 and J usage is TRBJ2-1; TRBD2 agrees at 10 bases. Germline V CDR1 and CDR2: MNHEY, SVGAGI. The CDR3 has 15 residues. V lost 0 bases and J lost 7; bases outside the gene matches: 3. For the CDR3, the DNA is TGTGCCAGCAGTTACTCTAGCGGGAGGAGGAATGAGCAGTTCTTC. Its protein product is CASSYSSGRRNEQFF.

This rearrangement joins TRBV28 to TRBJ1-5, with TRBD1 as a possible D gene (5 bases). The V gene lost 3 bases and the J gene lost 1 base, with 10 bases spanning the gap. The CDR3 extends over 15 amino acids. CDR1 and CDR2 (germline): MDHEN, SYDVKM. CDR3 coding DNA: TGTGCCAGCAGTTTCCCCCGACAGAGCAATCAGCCCCAGCATTTT. This sequence encodes CASSFPRQSNQPQHF.

CDR3 DNA sequence: TGCAGCGTTAACGGTGGGACGGGAGAATCTGATGAGCAGTTCTTC. It is translated as CSVNGGTGESDEQFF. The chain joins TRBV29-1 to TRBJ2-1; a possible D gene is TRBD2 (6 bases). V was pared by 5 bases and J by 8 bases, with 22 bases between. The CDR3 contains 15 residues. Per the germline V gene, CDR1 is SQVTM and CDR2 is ANQGSEA.

The chain combines TRBV9 with TRBJ1-1; 8 bases line up with TRBD1. The junction had 5 bases not matched to a gene; V was cut back by 4 bases and J by 3 bases. The CDR3 loop spans 14 amino acids. Germline V gives CDR1 SGDLS, CDR2 YYNGEE. CDR3 nucleotide sequence: TGTGCCAGCAGCTTCGACAGGGGTGACACTGAAGCTTTCTTT. Translation: CASSFDRGDTEAFF.

The chain couples TRBV5-1 to TRBJ2-5, with 10 bases matching TRBD2. Germline CDR1 and CDR2: SGHRS and YFSETQ. V was clipped by 5 bases and J by 3 bases; unmatched bases: 4. The CDR3 runs 14 residues. CDR3 protein: CASRTLAGEETQYF. For the CDR3, the DNA is TGCGCCAGCAGGACCCTAGCGGGAGAAGAGACCCAGTACTTC.

V is TRBV24-1 and J is TRBJ2-2, with D possibly being TRBD2 (5 bases). Trimming left V 4 bases short and J 1 base short, with 12 bases between. The CDR3 loop spans 16 amino acids. Germline V gives CDR1 KGHDR, CDR2 SFDVKD. This CDR3 reads CATSEARVLNTGELFF. Here the CDR3 DNA reads TGTGCCACCAGTGAAGCGCGGGTATTGAACACCGGGGAGCTGTTTTTT.

A single count supports this clonotype. CDR3 residues: CASSLVVSVRTDTQYF. In DNA form, the CDR3 reads TGCGCCAGCAGCTTGGTTGTTAGCGTCCGCACAGATACGCAGTATTTT. The V call is TRBV5-1, the J call TRBJ2-3; TRBD2 might be the D (5 bases). Deletions cut 0 bases from V and 1 base from J, with 12 bases between. Germline CDR1 SGHRS, CDR2 YFSETQ. There are 16 residues in the CDR3.